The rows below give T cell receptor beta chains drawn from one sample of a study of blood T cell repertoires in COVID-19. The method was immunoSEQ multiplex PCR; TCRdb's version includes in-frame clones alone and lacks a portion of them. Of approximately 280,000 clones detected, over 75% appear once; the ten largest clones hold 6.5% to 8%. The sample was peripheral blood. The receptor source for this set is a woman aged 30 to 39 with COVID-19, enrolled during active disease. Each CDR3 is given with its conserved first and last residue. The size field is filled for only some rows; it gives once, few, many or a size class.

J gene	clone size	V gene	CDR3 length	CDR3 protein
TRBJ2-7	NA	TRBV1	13	CTSGAGASYEQYF
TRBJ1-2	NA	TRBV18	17	CASSPLVKTAANYGYTF
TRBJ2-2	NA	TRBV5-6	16	CASSLYAGGRTGELFF
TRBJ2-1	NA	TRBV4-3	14	CASSQGGPPGEQFF
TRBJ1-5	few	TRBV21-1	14	CASRGTDSNQPQHF
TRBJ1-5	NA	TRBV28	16	CASSPAAGQGEQPQHF
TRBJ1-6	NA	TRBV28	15	CASSPMQGWNSPLHF
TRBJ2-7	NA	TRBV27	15	CASSPQTSRKHEQYF
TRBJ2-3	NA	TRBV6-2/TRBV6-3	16	CASSPFWASGGVAQYF
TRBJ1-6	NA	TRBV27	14	CASRENRVGSPLHF
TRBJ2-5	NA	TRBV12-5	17	CASGLSVGLAGGETQYF
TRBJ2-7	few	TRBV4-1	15	CASSLRLAETYEQYF
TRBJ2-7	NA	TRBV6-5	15	CASSYSAGGSYEQYF
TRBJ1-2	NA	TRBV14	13	CASSQVGGLGYTF
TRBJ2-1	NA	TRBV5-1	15	CASSLGQGSYNEQFF
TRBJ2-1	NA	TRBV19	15	CASSLWTSTVNEQFF
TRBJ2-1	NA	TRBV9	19	CASSVGRQGVLSSYNEQFF
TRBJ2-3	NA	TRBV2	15	CASSRGRGFTDTQYF
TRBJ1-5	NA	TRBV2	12	CASGALGQPQHF
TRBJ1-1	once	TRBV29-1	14	CSVAIGGANTEAFF
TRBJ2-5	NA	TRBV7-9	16	CASSLSLGRSEETQYF
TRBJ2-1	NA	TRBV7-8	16	CASSLGLGEGLNEQFF
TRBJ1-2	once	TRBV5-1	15	CASSLTTGERYGYTF
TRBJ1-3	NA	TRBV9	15	CASSADRGFGNTIYF
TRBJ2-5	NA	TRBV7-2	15	CASSLAVGVGETQYF
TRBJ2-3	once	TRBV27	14	CASIGLAGTDTQYF
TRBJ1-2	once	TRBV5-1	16	CASSLVITPRGYGYTF
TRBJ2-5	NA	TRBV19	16	CASSIDPFQGTETQYF
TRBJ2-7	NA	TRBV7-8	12	CASSPPRNEQYF
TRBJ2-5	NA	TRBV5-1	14	CASSLGQDKATQYF
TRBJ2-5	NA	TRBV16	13	CASSQGTVETQYF
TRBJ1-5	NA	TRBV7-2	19	CASSLDGTPSFYSNQPQHF
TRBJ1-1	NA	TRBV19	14	CASSGRDRDTEAFF
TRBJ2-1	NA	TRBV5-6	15	CASSRGLQVYNEQFF
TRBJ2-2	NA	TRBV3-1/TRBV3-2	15	CASRVTGGYTGELFF
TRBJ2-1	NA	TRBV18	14	CASSRDRGRNEQFF
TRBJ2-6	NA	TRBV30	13	CAWSVGGSNVLTF
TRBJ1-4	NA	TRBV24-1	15	CATSEPGQALEKLFF
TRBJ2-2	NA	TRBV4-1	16	CASSQWTGIGTGELFF
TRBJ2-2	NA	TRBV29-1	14	CSVPGRGRTGELFF
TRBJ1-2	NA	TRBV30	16	CAWSVFPQGAGYGYTF
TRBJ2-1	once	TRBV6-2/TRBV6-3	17	CASSYSKRAGVDNEQFF
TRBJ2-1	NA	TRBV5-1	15	CASSLDSFSYNEQFF
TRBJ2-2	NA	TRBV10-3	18	CAISEYGTSGNLAGELFF
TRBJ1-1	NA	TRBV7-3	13	CASSFQENTEAFF
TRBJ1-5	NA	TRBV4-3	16	CASSQDRGGFNQPQHF
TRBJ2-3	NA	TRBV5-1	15	CASSLEGLRHNTQYF
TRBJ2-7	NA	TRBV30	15	CAWSRGWGLSYEQYF
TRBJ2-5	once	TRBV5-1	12	CASSLAGGTQYF
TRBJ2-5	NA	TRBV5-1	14	CASSLVPGGTIGYF
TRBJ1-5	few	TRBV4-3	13	CASSQDERQPQHF
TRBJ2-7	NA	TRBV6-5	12	CASRRPAGEQYF
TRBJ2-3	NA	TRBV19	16	CASSIRGQMGTDTQYF
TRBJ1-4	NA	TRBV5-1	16	CASSRGQGKANEKLFF
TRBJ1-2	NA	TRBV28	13	CASSLRTVYGYTF